The T cell receptor (beta chain) described here comes from a study of blood T cells in healthy people across ages. Study-level results: Long-lived donors exceeded aged donors in naive CD4+ cells and diversity.

Using a J-beta primer mix together with a sample-barcoded 5' primer, a second PCR was run for roughly 7 to 12 cycles. TCRdb analysed the 5' RACE reads with MiXCR anew, one entry per CDR3 protein. The sample consists of hundreds of thousands of distinct CDR3 sequences, 24% of them appearing once. This clonotype has only a few counts. Antigen specificity is unknown. The sample also formed part of further work on T cells of mothers and their children. That publication notes: In cDNA synthesis, all of the extracted RNA was used at around 1.4 ug per 15 ul. Whether pairs are related or unrelated, thymic selection shapes their TCR recombination output in much the same way.

Sample: blood. This clonotype was obtained from a boy between 5 and 17 years old in good health.

CDR3 region: CASLGTANYGYTF. DNA of the CDR3: TGTGCCAGCCTGGGGACGGCTAACTATGGCTACACCTTC. The chain links TRBV2 to TRBJ1-2, with D perhaps TRBD1 (5 bases). CDR3 size: 13 residues. V was clipped by 8 bases and J by 0 bases, with 10 bases between them. Germline loops: CDR1 SNHLY, CDR2 FYNNEI.